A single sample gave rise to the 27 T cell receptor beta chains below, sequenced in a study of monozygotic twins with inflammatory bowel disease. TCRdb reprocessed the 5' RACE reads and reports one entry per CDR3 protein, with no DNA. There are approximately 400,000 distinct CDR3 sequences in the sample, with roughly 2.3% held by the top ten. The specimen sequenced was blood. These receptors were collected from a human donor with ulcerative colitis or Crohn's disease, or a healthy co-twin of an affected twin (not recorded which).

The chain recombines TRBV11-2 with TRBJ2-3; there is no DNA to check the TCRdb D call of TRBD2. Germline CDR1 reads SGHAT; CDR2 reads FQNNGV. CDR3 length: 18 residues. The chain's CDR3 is CASSVSSPGREGTDTQYF.

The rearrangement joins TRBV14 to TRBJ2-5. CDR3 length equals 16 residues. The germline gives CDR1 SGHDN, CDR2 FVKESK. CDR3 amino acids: CASSQGLGRVQETQYF.

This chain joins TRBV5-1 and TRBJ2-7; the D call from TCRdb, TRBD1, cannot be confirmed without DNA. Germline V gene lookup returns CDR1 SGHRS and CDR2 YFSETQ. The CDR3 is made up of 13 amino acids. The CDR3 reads CASSGGTAYEQYF.

The CDR3 reads CASSLEGTNTGGLFF. This chain joins TRBV5-1 and TRBJ2-2; TCRdb's D call, TRBD1, is unchecked because there is no DNA. This CDR3 spans 15 amino acids. Germline V gene data show CDR1 as SGHRS and CDR2 as YFSETQ.

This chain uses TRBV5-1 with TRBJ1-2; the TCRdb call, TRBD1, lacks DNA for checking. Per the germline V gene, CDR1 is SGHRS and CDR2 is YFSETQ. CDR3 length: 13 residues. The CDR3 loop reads CASSETGVAGYTF.

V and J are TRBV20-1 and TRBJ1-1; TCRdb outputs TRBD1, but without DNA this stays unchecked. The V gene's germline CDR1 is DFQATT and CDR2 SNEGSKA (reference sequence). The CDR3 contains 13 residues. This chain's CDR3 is CSAPRQGGAEAFF.

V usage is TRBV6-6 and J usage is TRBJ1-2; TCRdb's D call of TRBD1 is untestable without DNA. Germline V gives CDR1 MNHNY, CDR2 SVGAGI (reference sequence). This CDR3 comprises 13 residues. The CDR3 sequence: CASTGRVVSGYTF.

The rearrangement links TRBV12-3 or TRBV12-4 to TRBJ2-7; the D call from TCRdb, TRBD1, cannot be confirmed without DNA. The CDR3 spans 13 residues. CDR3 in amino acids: CASSFTGEYEQYF.

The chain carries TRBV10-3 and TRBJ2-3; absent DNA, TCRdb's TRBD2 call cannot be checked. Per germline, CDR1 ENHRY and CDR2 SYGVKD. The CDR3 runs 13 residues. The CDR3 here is CARASGPTDTQYF.

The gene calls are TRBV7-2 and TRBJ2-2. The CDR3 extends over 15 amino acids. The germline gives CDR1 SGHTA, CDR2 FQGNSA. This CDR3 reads CASSLDGQNTGELFF.

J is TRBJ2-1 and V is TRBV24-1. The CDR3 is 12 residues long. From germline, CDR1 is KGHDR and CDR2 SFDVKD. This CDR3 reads CATSDFSNEQFF.

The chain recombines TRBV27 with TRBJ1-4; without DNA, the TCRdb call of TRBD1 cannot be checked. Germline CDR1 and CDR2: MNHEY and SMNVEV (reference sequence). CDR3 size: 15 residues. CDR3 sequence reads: CASSIRQGIWEKLFF.

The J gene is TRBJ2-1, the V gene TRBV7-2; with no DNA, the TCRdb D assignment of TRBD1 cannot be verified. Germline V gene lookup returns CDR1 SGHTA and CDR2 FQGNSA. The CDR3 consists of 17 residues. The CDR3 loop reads CASSLGDRGFRDNEQFF.

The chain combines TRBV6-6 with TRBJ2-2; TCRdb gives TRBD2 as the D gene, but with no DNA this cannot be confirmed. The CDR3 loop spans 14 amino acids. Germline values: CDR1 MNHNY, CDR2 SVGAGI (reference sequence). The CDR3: CASRPGLETGELFF.

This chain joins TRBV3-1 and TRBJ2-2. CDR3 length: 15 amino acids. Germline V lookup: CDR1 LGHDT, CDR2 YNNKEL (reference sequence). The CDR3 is CASSSRLRSRGELFF.

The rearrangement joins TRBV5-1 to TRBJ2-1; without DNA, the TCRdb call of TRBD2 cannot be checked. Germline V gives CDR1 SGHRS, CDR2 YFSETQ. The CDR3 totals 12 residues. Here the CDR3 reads CASSLGGTAQFF.

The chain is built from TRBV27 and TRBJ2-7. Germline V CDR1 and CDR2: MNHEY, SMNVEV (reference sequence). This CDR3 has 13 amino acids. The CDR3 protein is CASSLSLYREQYF.

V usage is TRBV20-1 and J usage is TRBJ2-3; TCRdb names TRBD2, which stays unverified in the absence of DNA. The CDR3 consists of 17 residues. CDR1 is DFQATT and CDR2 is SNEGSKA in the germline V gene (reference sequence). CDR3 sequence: CSARESSGLAGTDTQYF.

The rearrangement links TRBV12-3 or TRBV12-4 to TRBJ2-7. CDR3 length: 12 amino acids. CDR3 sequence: CASSSVANEQYF.

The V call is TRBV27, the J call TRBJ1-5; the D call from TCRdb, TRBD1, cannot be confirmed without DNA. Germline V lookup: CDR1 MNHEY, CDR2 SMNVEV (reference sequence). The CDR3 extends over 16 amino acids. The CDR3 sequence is CASTDWGASSNQPQHF.

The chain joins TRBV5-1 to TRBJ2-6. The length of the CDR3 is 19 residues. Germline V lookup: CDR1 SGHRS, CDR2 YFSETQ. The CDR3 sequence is CASSSLVGKLKAGANVLTF.

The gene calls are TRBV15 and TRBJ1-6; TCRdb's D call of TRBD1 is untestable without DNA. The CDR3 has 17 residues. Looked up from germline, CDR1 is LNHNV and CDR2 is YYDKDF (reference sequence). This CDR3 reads CATSPIRGTAYNSPLHF.

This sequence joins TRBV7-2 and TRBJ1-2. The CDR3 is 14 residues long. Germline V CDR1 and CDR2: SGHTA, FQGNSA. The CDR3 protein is CAISYSGILYGYTF.

Here the CDR3 reads CSARKGMGYNEQFF. V usage is TRBV20-1 and J usage is TRBJ2-1; the D call from TCRdb, TRBD1, cannot be confirmed without DNA. Germline values: CDR1 DFQATT, CDR2 SNEGSKA (reference sequence). The CDR3 runs 14 residues.

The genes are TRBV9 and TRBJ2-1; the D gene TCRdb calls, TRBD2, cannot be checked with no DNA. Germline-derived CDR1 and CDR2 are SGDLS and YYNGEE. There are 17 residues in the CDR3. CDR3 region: CASSGPSSGRANNEQFF. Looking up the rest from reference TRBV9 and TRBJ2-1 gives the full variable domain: DSGVTQTPKHLITATGQRVTLRCSPRSGDLSVYWYQQSLDQGLQFLIQYYNGEERAKGNILERFSAQQFPDLHSELNLSSLELGDSALYFCASSGPSSGRANNEQFFGPGTRLTVL.

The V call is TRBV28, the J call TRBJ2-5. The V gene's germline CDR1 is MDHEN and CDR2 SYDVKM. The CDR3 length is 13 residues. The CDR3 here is CASLERYQETQYF.

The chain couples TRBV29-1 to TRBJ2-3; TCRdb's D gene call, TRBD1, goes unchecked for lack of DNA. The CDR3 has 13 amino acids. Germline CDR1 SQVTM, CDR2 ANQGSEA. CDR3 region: CSVNRGLTDTQYF.